This TCR beta chain was captured in a study of blood T cell repertoires in COVID-19. The wider study: Researchers got acute and convalescent COVID-19 samples from the United States, Italy and Spain.

Per the original methods: Amplification of reference gene primers provided the estimated nucleated cell counts. Here immunoSEQ multiplex PCR was the method, and the copy in TCRdb shows in-frame clones only, minus some. D and trimming were read from the DNA, whereas the V and J calls and clone size are those reported in that table. The sample has roughly 210,000 clones, about 88% seen once. This CDR3 region has 15 residues. Germline V CDR1 and CDR2: LNHDA, SQIVND (reference sequence). Trimming cost V 6 bases and J 2 bases; bases outside gene matches: 7. The J gene is TRBJ2-1, the V gene TRBV19; TRBD1 matches 7 bases. The source of this sequence is a man in his 70s with acute or convalescent COVID-19. Sequencing was done on a sample of peripheral blood. The CDR3 region is CASSMGQNPYNEQFF. The CDR3 nucleotides read TGTGCCAGTAGCATGGGACAGAATCCCTACAATGAGCAGTTCTTC.